This note documents a single T cell receptor (beta chain) sequence. The clone's antigen remains unknown. Nothing much larger sits one base from this clone, and base qualities are not available. From the cysteine up to the phenylalanine, the CDR3 has a length of 13 residues. Only CDR3 DNA remains: 39 bases, in frame from the first base. CDR1 is given as SGHAT and CDR2 as FQNNGV, both from the germline V gene. The germline ends are 12 bases apart after V is trimmed by 5 bases and J by 5 bases. TCRbeta CDR3 regions were amplified from genomic DNA using the immunoSEQ Assay, a bias-controlled multiplex PCR. The paper's data handling went like this. The number of nucleated cells in each sample was estimated by amplification of reference gene primers within the assay. To quantify the absolute abundance of each unique TCRbeta CDR3 rearrangement, sequence reads were collapsed and filtered. Productive Simpson clonality was computed per sample as the square root of Simpson's diversity index over productive rearrangements. In its TCRdb copy, this immuneACCESS table keeps in-frame sequences only and misses some clones. Where compared with another copy, unresolved V genes explain less than half of these, and the others have no known cause. V and J calls and clone size follow that table, whereas D and trimming were derived from the DNA. This sample has some 240,000 clones in its table, and 80% to 90% of those were observed once. Jointly, the top ten make up around 3.9% of the sample.

The data stem from a study of blood T cell repertoires in COVID-19 (dated by TCRdb to 2020 to 2022). Regarding the study in general: Samples covering the acute and convalescent phases of COVID-19 were provided by collaborators in the United States, Italy and Spain. The material from the prospective study consisted of cDNA or gDNA derived from T cells, B-cell-depleted T cells, or PBMCs. The dataset comprised deeply sampled blood TCRbeta repertoires from subjects exposed to, actively infected with, or recovered from COVID-19. The repertoires were released in a freely available public database intended as a resource for research on the immune response to SARS-CoV-2. Samples came from the ongoing ImmuneRACE study (first 160 participants) plus 1,254 subjects from 6 global collaborators. The sample metadata nearly always contained a de-identified subject ID, COVID-19 status, age in years and sex. Where available, HLA class I and class II types were taken from metadata supplied by the sample provider and were not determined by assay-based typing.

Points the paper makes about the study in general: Clinical and demographic metadata were provided uncurated, with the amount varying by source and participant.

Participants in the prospective study were enrolled through a virtual design, were aged roughly 18 to 100 years, and lived in approximately 25 United States geographic areas. In the prospective study, cohorts were assigned on the basis of participant-reported clinical history obtained from a screening survey and a study questionnaire. Mobile phlebotomists in the prospective study collected whole blood, serum and a nasopharyngeal or oropharyngeal swab from every participant. Prospective study participants could optionally give additional blood draws and questionnaires over an approximately two-month period. Before DNA extraction, blood samples from the prospective study were shipped at room temperature or frozen.

Sample: PBMCs or T cells enriched from blood (not recorded which). This clonotype originated in a young man with acute COVID-19. The chain is made from TRBV11-2 and TRBJ1-1; the D gene is possibly TRBD1, with 5 bases matching. The base sequence is TGTGCCAGCAGCGACCGGACAACAACTGAAGCTTTCTTT. This codes for CASSDRTTTEAFF.